These 12 T cell receptor beta chains share one sample of origin, sequenced in a study of T cells in Graves' hyperthyroidism and ophthalmopathy. The investigators amplified TCR beta CDR3 regions from RNA transcripts. HTBI primers were employed in a first-round RT-PCR of the TCR CDR3. TCRdb independently ran MiXCR on the multiplex PCR reads; one entry per CDR3 protein. The sample has around 210,000 distinct CDR3 sequences, about a sixth seen once. Specimen: blood. The receptors originated from a woman in her forties or fifties with Graves' hyperthyroidism.

J is TRBJ2-4 and V is TRBV19; unclear D gene. The CDR3 contains 11 residues. From germline, CDR1 is LNHDA and CDR2 SQIVND (reference sequence). V dropped 5 bases and J dropped 12 bases, with 11 bases sitting between them. CDR3 nucleotide sequence: TGTGCCAGTAGTCCACCCGTGGATCAGTACTTC. Translated, it gives CASSPPVDQYF.

This clonotype showed up just a few times. The V and J genes are TRBV5-5 and TRBJ1-6; D not certain. This CDR3 has 15 residues. With 0 bases removed from V and 9 bases from J, the gap between germline ends came to 13 bases. Looked up from germline, CDR1 is SGHKS and CDR2 is YYEKEE (reference sequence). CDR3 sequence (DNA): TGTGCCAGCAGCTTGGAACAAGCGAATCTTTCACCCCTCCACTTT. Translated, it gives CASSLEQANLSPLHF.

J is TRBJ1-1 and V is TRBV19; D unclear. CDR1 is LNHDA and CDR2 is SQIVND in the germline V gene (reference sequence). The CDR3 is made up of 13 amino acids. The germline V and J ends were trimmed by 7 bases and 4 bases, with 13 bases remaining between them. In DNA form, the CDR3 reads TGTGCCAGTAAGTACGATCTTAGCACTGAAGCTTTCTTT. This encodes CASKYDLSTEAFF.

The chain uses TRBV4-1 and TRBJ2-1; the match to TRBD2 covers 13 bases. Germline assignment: CDR1 MGHRA and CDR2 YSYEKL. The CDR3 extends over 16 amino acids. The trim removed 4 bases at V and 9 bases at J, leaving 9 bases unmatched. CDR3 in DNA: TGCGCCAGCAGCCTCCGACCGGGACTAGCGGGAAGTGAGCAGTTCTTC. Translating gives CASSLRPGLAGSEQFF.

This clonotype has a count of ten or more. The chain couples TRBV2 to TRBJ2-1; the D gene is possibly TRBD2 (5 bases). Germline loops: CDR1 SNHLY, CDR2 FYNNEI. This CDR3 is built from 15 residues. Trimming took off 7 bases at V and 6 bases at J, with 19 bases between the two ends. As DNA, the CDR3 is TGTGCCAGCACTCCTAGCTTATCATGGGGCAATGAGCAGTTCTTC. Translated: CASTPSLSWGNEQFF.

This clonotype was counted at least ten times. This chain connects TRBV5-1 to TRBJ2-7; TRBD1 agrees at 10 bases. Germline V gene data show CDR1 as SGHRS and CDR2 as YFSETQ. This CDR3 spans 14 amino acids. J gave up 3 bases and V 5 bases, and 5 bases lay outside the gene matches. This CDR3 is CASSSGTGDYEQYF. In nucleotides, the CDR3 is TGCGCCAGCAGTTCCGGGACAGGGGACTACGAGCAGTACTTC.

In this sample, this clonotype turned up a few times. V gene TRBV19 combines with J gene TRBJ2-5; D not resolved. This CDR3 contains 14 residues. V was shortened by 9 bases and J by 5 bases, with 19 bases between the two germline ends. Germline V gives CDR1 LNHDA, CDR2 SQIVND (reference sequence). This chain's CDR3 is CASRSPRNGETQYF. CDR3 bases: TGTGCCAGCCGTTCGCCCAGAAACGGGGAGACCCAGTACTTC.

Concerning this clonotype itself: Possible read error: a much larger clone is one base away. The V and J genes are TRBV28 and TRBJ1-1, with D unresolved. V was pared by 5 bases and J by 11 bases, with 15 bases between. CDR3 length: 12 amino acids. CDR1 and CDR2 from the germline V gene are MDHEN and SYDVKM. CDR3 protein: CASSVTVDQAFF. In nucleotides, the CDR3 is TGTGCCAGCAGTGTCACCGTAGATCAGGCTTTCTTT. Together with reference TRBV28 and TRBJ1-1, the CDR3 gives the full variable domain: DVKVTQSSRYLVKRTGEKVFLECVQDMDHENMFWYRQDPGLGLRLIYFSYDVKMKEKGDIPEGYSVSREKKERFSLILESASTNQTSMYLCASSVTVDQAFFGQGTRLTVV.

This clonotype was recorded at least ten times. This rearrangement joins TRBV7-9 to TRBJ2-2, with D possibly being TRBD2 (6 bases). CDR3 length equals 20 residues. Per germline, CDR1 SEHNR and CDR2 FQNEAQ (reference sequence). V was pared by 4 bases and J by 4 bases, with 28 bases between. CDR3 in amino acids: CASSSPATRLAGSGTGELFF. CDR3 sequence (DNA): TGTGCCAGCAGCTCCCCCGCCACAAGACTGGCGGGGAGCGGCACCGGGGAGCTGTTTTTT.

CDR3 coding DNA: TGTGCCAGCAGTTTCAAGGGGGGAGGGCCGACAGAGACCCAGTACTTC. This codes for CASSFKGGGPTETQYF. V and J are TRBV12-3 or TRBV12-4 and TRBJ2-5, with a possible D match to TRBD2 (7 bases). V gave up 3 bases and J gave up 4 bases, with 18 bases separating them. This CDR3 is built from 16 residues.

This clonotype was observed a handful of times. The chain couples TRBV13 to TRBJ2-1; 10 nucleotides line up with TRBD2. In germline, CDR1 is PRHDT, CDR2 FYEKMQ (reference sequence). This CDR3 region has 14 residues. The V gene end was trimmed by 2 bases and the J gene end by 8 bases; junction bases not matched to a gene: 3. The CDR3 spells CASSLTSGVHEQFF. The CDR3 nucleotides are TGTGCCAGCAGCTTAACTAGCGGGGTCCATGAGCAGTTCTTC.

The V call is TRBV5-6, the J call TRBJ1-1; D perhaps matches TRBD1 (5 bases). Germline V gives CDR1 SGHDT, CDR2 YYEEEE. Trimming took off 0 bases at V and 4 bases at J, with 13 bases between the two ends. The length of the CDR3 is 15 residues. The CDR3 bases are TGTGCCAGCAGCTTGGAAGGAGGGGAAGGCACTGAAGCTTTCTTT. Its translation: CASSLEGGEGTEAFF.